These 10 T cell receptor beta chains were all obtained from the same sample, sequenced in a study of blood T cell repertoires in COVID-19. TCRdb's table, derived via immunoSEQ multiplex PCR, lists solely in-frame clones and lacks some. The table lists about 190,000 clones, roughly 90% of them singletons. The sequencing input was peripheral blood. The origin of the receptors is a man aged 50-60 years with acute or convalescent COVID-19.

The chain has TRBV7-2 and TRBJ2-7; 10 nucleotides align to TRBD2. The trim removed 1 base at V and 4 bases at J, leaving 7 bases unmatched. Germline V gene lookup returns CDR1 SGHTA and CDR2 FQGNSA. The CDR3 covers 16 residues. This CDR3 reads CASSLVRTSGGYEQYF. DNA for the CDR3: TGTGCCAGCAGCTTAGTTCGGACTAGCGGAGGGTACGAGCAGTACTTC.

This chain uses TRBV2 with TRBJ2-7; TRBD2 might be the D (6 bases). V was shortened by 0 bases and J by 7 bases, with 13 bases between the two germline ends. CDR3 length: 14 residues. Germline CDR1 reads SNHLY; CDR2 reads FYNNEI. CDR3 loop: CASSEAVRGGEQYF. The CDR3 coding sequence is TGTGCCAGCAGTGAAGCGGTACGGGGAGGAGAGCAGTACTTC. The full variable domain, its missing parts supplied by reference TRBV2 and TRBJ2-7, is EPEVTQTPSHQVTQMGQEVILRCVPISNHLYFYWYRQILGQKVEFLVSFYNNEISEKSEIFDDQFSVERPDGSNFTLKIRSTKLEDSAMYFCASSEAVRGGEQYFGPGTRLTVT.

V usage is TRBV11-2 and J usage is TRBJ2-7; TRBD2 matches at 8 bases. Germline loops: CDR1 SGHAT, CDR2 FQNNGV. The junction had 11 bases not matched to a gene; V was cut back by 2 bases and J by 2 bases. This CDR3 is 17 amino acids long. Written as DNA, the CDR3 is TGTGCCAGCAGCTTAAGAGGGTTAGCGGGATCGACCTACGAGCAGTACTTC. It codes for CASSLRGLAGSTYEQYF.

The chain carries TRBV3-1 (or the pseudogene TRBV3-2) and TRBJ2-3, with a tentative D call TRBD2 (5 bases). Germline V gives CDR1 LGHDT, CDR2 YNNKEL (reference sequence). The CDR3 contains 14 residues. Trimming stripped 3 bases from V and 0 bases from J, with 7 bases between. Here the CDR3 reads CASSHRTSTDTQYF. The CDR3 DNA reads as TGTGCCAGCAGCCATAGGACTAGCACAGATACGCAGTATTTT.

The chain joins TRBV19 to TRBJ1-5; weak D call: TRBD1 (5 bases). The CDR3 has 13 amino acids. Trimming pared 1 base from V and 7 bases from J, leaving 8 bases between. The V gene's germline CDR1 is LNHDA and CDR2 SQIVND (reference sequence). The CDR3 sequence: CASSIGGWQPQHF. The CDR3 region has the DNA TGTGCCAGTAGTATAGGGGGCTGGCAGCCCCAGCATTTT. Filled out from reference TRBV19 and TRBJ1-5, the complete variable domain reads DGGITQSPKYLFRKEGQNVTLSCEQNLNHDAMYWYRQDPGQGLRLIYYSQIVNDFQKGDIAEGYSVSREKKESFPLTVTSAQKNPTAFYLCASSIGGWQPQHFGDGTRLSIL.

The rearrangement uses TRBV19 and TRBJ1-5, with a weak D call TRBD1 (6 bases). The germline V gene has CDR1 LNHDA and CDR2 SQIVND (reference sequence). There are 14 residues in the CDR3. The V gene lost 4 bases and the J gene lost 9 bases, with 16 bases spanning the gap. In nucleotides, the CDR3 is TGTGCCAGTAGTAGTTGGGGGCCTCCGTGGCCCCAGCATTTT. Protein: CASSSWGPPWPQHF. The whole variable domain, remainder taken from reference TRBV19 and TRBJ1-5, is DGGITQSPKYLFRKEGQNVTLSCEQNLNHDAMYWYRQDPGQGLRLIYYSQIVNDFQKGDIAEGYSVSREKKESFPLTVTSAQKNPTAFYLCASSSWGPPWPQHFGDGTRLSIL.

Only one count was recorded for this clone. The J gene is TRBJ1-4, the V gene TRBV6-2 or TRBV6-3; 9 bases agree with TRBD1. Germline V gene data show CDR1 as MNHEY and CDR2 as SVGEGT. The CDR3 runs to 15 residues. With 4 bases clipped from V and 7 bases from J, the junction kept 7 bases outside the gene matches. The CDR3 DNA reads TGTGCCAGCAGTTTGCCGGGACAGGGTTCTGAAAAACTGTTTTTT. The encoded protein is CASSLPGQGSEKLFF.

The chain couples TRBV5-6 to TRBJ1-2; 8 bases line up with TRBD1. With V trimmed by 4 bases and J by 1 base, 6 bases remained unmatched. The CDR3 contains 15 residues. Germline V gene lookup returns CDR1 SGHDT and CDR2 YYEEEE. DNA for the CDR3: TGTGCCAGCAGCATAGGACAGGGCGTTAACTATGGCTACACCTTC. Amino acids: CASSIGQGVNYGYTF.

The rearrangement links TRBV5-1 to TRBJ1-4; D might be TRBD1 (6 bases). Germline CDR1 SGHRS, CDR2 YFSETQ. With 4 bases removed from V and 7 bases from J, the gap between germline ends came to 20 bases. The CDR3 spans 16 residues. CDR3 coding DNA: TGCGCCAGCAGCGAAGGACAGACCCGCGCGAGTGAAAAACTGTTTTTT. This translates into CASSEGQTRASEKLFF.

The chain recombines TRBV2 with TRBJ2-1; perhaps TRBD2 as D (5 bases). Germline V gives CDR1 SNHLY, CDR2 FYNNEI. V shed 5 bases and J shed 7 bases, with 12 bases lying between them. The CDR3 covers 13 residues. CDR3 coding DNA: TGTGCCAGCAGTCGGGGTTGGGGAAATGAGCAGTTCTTC. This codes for CASSRGWGNEQFF. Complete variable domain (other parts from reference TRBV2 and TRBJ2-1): EPEVTQTPSHQVTQMGQEVILRCVPISNHLYFYWYRQILGQKVEFLVSFYNNEISEKSEIFDDQFSVERPDGSNFTLKIRSTKLEDSAMYFCASSRGWGNEQFFGPGTRLTVL.